The 20 T cell receptor beta chains given below trace back to one sample, sequenced in a study of Ad26.COV2.S vaccination and SARS-CoV-2 variants. Only in-frame clones appear in the TCRdb table, and some are missing; sequencing was by immunoSEQ multiplex PCR. This sample has roughly 500,000 clones, with roughly 89% found just once. The sample's treatment: around 19 received Ad26.COV2.S at low or high dose, single or two shots; roughly five received placebo; per-sample allocation not given. Sample collection was performed on day 63 after the first vaccine or placebo injection. The input for sequencing was peripheral blood, taken in a trial of Ad26.COV2.S vaccine versus placebo. The receptors originated from a person aged 18-65 years who received the Ad26.COV2.S COVID-19 vaccine or a placebo.

The chain combines TRBV18 with TRBJ2-5; D might be TRBD2 (6 bases). V dropped 2 bases and J dropped 2 bases, with 9 bases sitting between them. The CDR3 totals 14 residues. From germline, CDR1 is KGHSH and CDR2 LQKENI. CDR3 loop: CASSPDRGQETQYF. In DNA form, the CDR3 reads TGTGCCAGCTCACCAGACCGGGGGCAAGAGACCCAGTACTTC.

This chain connects TRBV19 to TRBJ1-2; D ambiguous. Looked up from germline, CDR1 is LNHDA and CDR2 is SQIVND (reference sequence). V was pared by 0 bases and J by 6 bases, with 14 bases between. This CDR3 is 15 amino acids long. Written as DNA, the CDR3 is TGTGCCAGTAGTATAGATCGGGGAGGTACGGATGGCTACACCTTC. This codes for CASSIDRGGTDGYTF.

The rearrangement joins TRBV28 to TRBJ2-7; D unresolved. The CDR3 is 14 amino acids. Germline V gene sequence: CDR1 MDHEN, CDR2 SYDVKM. Trimming took 6 bases from V and 1 from J, leaving 13 bases between them. The CDR3 bases are TGTGCCAGCAGCAATAGAGGCACTTCCTACGAGCAGTACTTC. Encoded protein: CASSNRGTSYEQYF.

This chain joins TRBV3-1 (or the pseudogene TRBV3-2) and TRBJ2-5; possible D gene TRBD1, 5 bases. The V gene's germline CDR1 is LGHDT and CDR2 YNNKEL (reference sequence). CDR3 length: 15 residues. V was shortened by 4 bases and J by 3 bases, with 15 bases between the two germline ends. The CDR3 DNA sequence: TGTGCCAGCAGCCGGGTCCAGGGAACCAAAGAGACCCAGTACTTC. It codes for CASSRVQGTKETQYF.

The count of this clone is one. The CDR3 protein is CASSATGTRANEQFF. The DNA of the CDR3 is TGTGCCAGCAGCGCCACCGGGACTAGGGCCAATGAGCAGTTCTTC. The V and J genes are TRBV9 and TRBJ2-1; TRBD2 aligns across 8 bases. Germline V lookup: CDR1 SGDLS, CDR2 YYNGEE. With 3 bases clipped from V and 6 bases from J, the junction kept 8 bases outside the gene matches. This CDR3 is built from 15 residues.

The genes are TRBV2 and TRBJ2-2; D remains unclear. The germline V gene has CDR1 SNHLY and CDR2 FYNNEI. This CDR3 is built from 15 residues. V was trimmed by 1 base and J by 2 bases, leaving 8 bases between them. This CDR3 is CASSEEGINTGELFF. The CDR3 DNA reads as TGTGCCAGCAGTGAAGAGGGCATTAACACCGGGGAGCTGTTTTTT. The full variable domain, in which reference TRBV2 and TRBJ2-2 provide the parts outside the CDR3, is EPEVTQTPSHQVTQMGQEVILRCVPISNHLYFYWYRQILGQKVEFLVSFYNNEISEKSEIFDDQFSVERPDGSNFTLKIRSTKLEDSAMYFCASSEEGINTGELFFGEGSRLTVL.

V and J are TRBV6-1 and TRBJ1-1; 7 nucleotides align to TRBD1. The V gene's germline CDR1 is MNHNS and CDR2 SASEGT. V gave up 2 bases and J gave up 3 bases; unmatched junction bases: 0. CDR3 size: 13 residues. The CDR3 DNA reads as TGTGCCAGCAGTGAAACAGGGGACACTGAAGCTTTCTTT. This encodes CASSETGDTEAFF.

This sequence joins TRBV7-9 and TRBJ1-6; D remains ambiguous. Germline loops: CDR1 SEHNR, CDR2 FQNEAQ (reference sequence). There are 13 residues in the CDR3. V lost 5 bases to trimming and J lost 7 bases, with 9 bases between them. CDR3 DNA sequence: TGTGCCAGCAGCCCCGAGGGAAATTCACCCCTCCACTTT. This codes for CASSPEGNSPLHF.

The V call is TRBV4-3, the J call TRBJ1-4; D is unresolved. The CDR3 has 13 residues. The V end lost 4 bases, the J end lost 5 bases, and 8 bases lay between the germline ends. Germline CDR1 and CDR2: LGHNA and YSLEER. Here the CDR3 DNA reads TGCGCCAGCAGCCTGCTACGAAATGAAAAACTGTTTTTT. Encoded protein: CASSLLRNEKLFF.

The V and J genes are TRBV6-1 and TRBJ2-3; D remains ambiguous. CDR3 size: 15 residues. V was clipped by 2 bases and J by 2 bases, with 11 bases between them. Germline V gene data show CDR1 as MNHNS and CDR2 as SASEGT. CDR3 loop: CASSEYVSHTDTQYF. Written as DNA, the CDR3 is TGTGCCAGCAGTGAATATGTCTCTCACACAGATACGCAGTATTTT.

The chain combines TRBV7-9 with TRBJ1-5, with a tentative D call TRBD1 (6 bases). Germline lookup yields CDR1 SEHNR and CDR2 FQNEAQ (reference sequence). V dropped 6 bases and J dropped 2 bases, with 17 bases sitting between them. This CDR3 region has 16 residues. CDR3 in amino acids: CASSQATGLGNQPQHF. The CDR3 nucleotides read TGTGCCAGCAGTCAAGCCACAGGGTTGGGCAATCAGCCCCAGCATTTT.

This clone was counted a few times. This chain joins TRBV7-9 and TRBJ1-6; D unclear. CDR1 SEHNR and CDR2 FQNEAQ come from the germline V gene (reference sequence). V lost 0 bases to trimming and J lost 9 bases, with 12 bases between them. The CDR3 has 15 amino acids. CDR3 residues: CASSLAGPPGSPLHF. CDR3 bases: TGTGCCAGCAGCTTAGCCGGGCCCCCCGGTTCACCCCTCCACTTT.

V gene TRBV10-1 combines with J gene TRBJ1-2; a weak D match, TRBD1 (5 bases). The V and J ends lost 6 bases and 6 bases respectively, with 20 bases between them. The CDR3 consists of 15 residues. CDR1 is WNHNN, CDR2 SYGVQD, per germline (reference sequence). As DNA, the CDR3 is TGCGCCAGCAGAAACAGGCCCCCCATACCAAATGGCTACACCTTC. This encodes CASRNRPPIPNGYTF.

The gene calls are TRBV19 and TRBJ1-1; D is perhaps TRBD1 (5 bases). Deletions cut 6 bases from V and 1 base from J, with 6 bases between. The CDR3 runs 12 residues. Germline assignment: CDR1 LNHDA and CDR2 SQIVND (reference sequence). The CDR3 DNA reads TGTGCCAGTAGGGACACGAACACTGAAGCTTTCTTT. Amino acids: CASRDTNTEAFF.

The V call is TRBV4-2, the J call TRBJ2-7; 13 bases match TRBD2. There are 15 residues in the CDR3. V dropped 5 bases and J dropped 6; count of bases not matched to a gene: 7. Germline CDR1 LGHNA, CDR2 YNFKEQ. In nucleotides, the CDR3 is TGTGCCAGCAGCTATGAGAGGACTAGCGGGGGCGAGCAGTACTTC. Amino acid sequence: CASSYERTSGGEQYF.

The chain links TRBV27 to TRBJ2-7; D remains unclear. V lost 2 bases to trimming and J lost 3 bases, with 14 bases between them. Germline V gene sequence: CDR1 MNHEY, CDR2 SMNVEV (reference sequence). CDR3 length equals 15 residues. The CDR3 spells CASSLMGAGVYEQYF. The CDR3 coding sequence is TGTGCCAGCAGTTTAATGGGCGCAGGAGTCTACGAGCAGTACTTC.

The V and J genes are TRBV7-8 and TRBJ2-3; 7 nucleotides line up with TRBD2. J lost 1 base, V lost 1 base, and 5 bases had no gene match. The CDR3 totals 16 residues. CDR1 is SGHVS and CDR2 is FQNEAQ in the germline V gene. The CDR3 nucleotides are TGTGCCAGCAGCTTAGGGGCGGGAGTCGGCACAGATACGCAGTATTTT. Protein: CASSLGAGVGTDTQYF.

The V and J genes are TRBV18 and TRBJ2-7; D possibly corresponds to TRBD2 (5 bases). Trimming stripped 5 bases from V and 5 bases from J, with 13 bases between. Germline lookup yields CDR1 KGHSH and CDR2 LQKENI. CDR3 size: 13 residues. CDR3 in DNA: TGTGCCAGCTCAGGAGGACCTCTTAACGAGCAGTACTTC. This gives the protein CASSGGPLNEQYF.

J is TRBJ2-6 and V is TRBV5-1; maybe TRBD2 (6 bases). Trimming cost V 1 base and J 0 bases, with 11 bases left between them. The CDR3 extends over 17 amino acids. The germline V gene has CDR1 SGHRS and CDR2 YFSETQ. CDR3 loop: CASSLPAGPSGANVLTF. The CDR3 DNA reads TGCGCCAGCAGCTTGCCTGCGGGGCCCTCTGGGGCCAACGTCCTGACTTTC.

This clone was found a few times. The chain has TRBV4-2 and TRBJ1-4; no clear D gene. V lost 1 base and J 9 bases, leaving 12 bases between the germline ends. Per the germline V gene, CDR1 is LGHNA and CDR2 is YNFKEQ. The CDR3 runs to 14 residues. CDR3 loop: CASSQVGQLKKLFF. CDR3 DNA: TGTGCCAGCAGCCAAGTTGGGCAGCTAAAAAAACTGTTTTTT.